The 14 T cell receptor beta chains presented below share a single source sample, sequenced in a study of control samples from healthy donors and cancer patients. Only in-frame clones appear in the TCRdb table, and some are missing; sequencing was by immunoSEQ multiplex PCR. The sample includes 130,000 or so clones, 80% to 90% seen only once; the top ten take 7% to 10%. Sequencing was carried out using blood. Receptor source: a middle-aged man in good health.

The chain recombines TRBV4-3 with TRBJ2-5; D gene ambiguous. Germline V gene sequence: CDR1 LGHNA, CDR2 YSLEER. Trimming removed 0 bases from V and 7 bases from J, with 6 bases in between. This CDR3 spans 12 amino acids. Here the CDR3 DNA reads TGCGCCAGCAGCCAAGATTGGGGGACCCAGTACTTC. Translation: CASSQDWGTQYF.

This sequence joins TRBV15 and TRBJ2-5; the D gene is possibly TRBD2 (7 bases). Germline CDR1 reads LNHNV; CDR2 reads YYDKDF (reference sequence). Trimming left V 1 base short and J 5 bases short, with 14 bases between. The CDR3 has 15 residues. The CDR3 region is CATSRGWGGRETQYF. In DNA, the CDR3 is TGTGCCACCAGCAGAGGCTGGGGGGGCAGGGAGACCCAGTACTTC.

The chain has TRBV30 and TRBJ2-7, with TRBD1 matching 8 bases. The CDR3 consists of 13 residues. Germline CDR1 and CDR2: GTSNPN and SVGIG (reference sequence). J gave up 5 bases and V 2 bases, and 5 bases lay outside the gene matches. The DNA of the CDR3 is TGTGCCTGGAGTACGAACAGGGGGGACGAGCAGTACTTC. Its protein product is CAWSTNRGDEQYF.

J is TRBJ1-1 and V is TRBV20-1; D gene unclear. The CDR3 loop spans 11 amino acids. Trimming left V 5 bases short and J 3 bases short, with 7 bases between. CDR1 is DFQATT and CDR2 is SNEGSKA in the germline V gene (reference sequence). The CDR3 coding sequence is TGCAGTGCTTACAAATACACTGAAGCTTTCTTT. Translation gives CSAYKYTEAFF.

This chain joins TRBV18 and TRBJ1-1; TRBD1 matches at 8 bases. Trimming at V came to 3 bases and at J to 0 bases, leaving 3 bases not matched to a gene. The V gene's germline CDR1 is KGHSH and CDR2 LQKENI. The CDR3 is made up of 15 amino acids. This CDR3 reads CASSPGQGMNTEAFF. For the CDR3, the DNA is TGTGCCAGCTCACCCGGACAGGGAATGAACACTGAAGCTTTCTTT.

The chain carries TRBV6-4 and TRBJ1-1; TRBD1 aligns across 7 bases. The V segment lost 6 bases and the J segment 11 bases; nucleotides outside the gene matches: 15. CDR1 MRHNA and CDR2 SNTAGT come from the germline V gene. The CDR3 extends over 14 amino acids. The CDR3 loop is CASRNEGGGKVAFF. As DNA, the CDR3 is TGTGCCAGCAGAAACGAGGGAGGGGGCAAAGTCGCTTTCTTT.

The table lists this clone with a count of one. The CDR3 DNA reads as TGTGCCAGCAGTTACGAGCGTGAAAAACTGTTTTTT. Its translation is CASSYEREKLFF. The chain employs TRBV6-2 or TRBV6-3 and TRBJ1-4; unclear D gene. The germline V gene encodes CDR1 MNHEY and CDR2 SVGEGT. Trimming removed 2 bases at V and 7 bases at J, with 5 bases between. The CDR3 totals 12 residues.

The V gene is TRBV5-1, the J gene TRBJ2-5; D may match TRBD1 or TRBD2 (5 bases each). V was cut by 2 bases and J by 6 bases, with 11 bases left in between. The CDR3 length is 13 residues. Per the germline V gene, CDR1 is SGHRS and CDR2 is YFSETQ. CDR3 sequence (DNA): TGCGCCAGCAGCTTTGGTCCGGGGCAGACCCAGTACTTC. Translated, it gives CASSFGPGQTQYF.

The rearrangement uses TRBV27 and TRBJ2-2; 7 bases line up with TRBD1. Germline V gene sequence: CDR1 MNHEY, CDR2 SMNVEV (reference sequence). V lost 10 bases to trimming and J lost 1 base; unmatched junction nucleotides: 6. The CDR3 loop spans 14 amino acids. CDR3 amino acids: CATQQGWNTGELFF. The CDR3 coding sequence is TGTGCCACCCAACAGGGGTGGAACACCGGGGAGCTGTTTTTT.

This clone has a single count. The chain couples TRBV9 to TRBJ1-3; the D is unclear. V lost 0 bases and J 0 bases, leaving 7 bases between the germline ends. The germline gives CDR1 SGDLS, CDR2 YYNGEE. This CDR3 has 15 amino acids. The DNA of the CDR3 is TGTGCCAGCAGCGTAGACCTCTACTCTGGAAACACCATATATTTT. Translation gives CASSVDLYSGNTIYF. The variable domain in full, completed from reference TRBV9 and TRBJ1-3, reads DSGVTQTPKHLITATGQRVTLRCSPRSGDLSVYWYQQSLDQGLQFLIQYYNGEERAKGNILERFSAQQFPDLHSELNLSSLELGDSALYFCASSVDLYSGNTIYFGEGSWLTVV.

This rearrangement joins TRBV15 to TRBJ1-5; tentative D call: TRBD1 (6 bases). CDR3 length: 15 amino acids. V gave up 0 bases and J gave up 4 bases, with 10 bases separating them. CDR1 LNHNV and CDR2 YYDKDF come from the germline V gene (reference sequence). In nucleotides, the CDR3 is TGTGCCACCAGCAGAGATCAGGGGAAAAATCAGCCCCAGCATTTT. Amino acids: CATSRDQGKNQPQHF.

This sequence joins TRBV7-9 and TRBJ1-2, with TRBD1 identical over 8 bases. V shed 3 bases and J 14 bases; nucleotides not matched to a gene: 14. CDR1 and CDR2 (germline): SEHNR, FQNEAQ (reference sequence). The CDR3 runs 14 residues. CDR3 region: CASSFPEGTGNKTF. In DNA form, the CDR3 reads TGTGCCAGCAGCTTCCCGGAGGGGACAGGCAATAAGACCTTC.

This clone was found once. The chain couples TRBV5-1 to TRBJ2-1, with unresolved D. V gave up 3 bases and J gave up 7 bases, with 11 bases separating them. Germline-derived CDR1 and CDR2 are SGHRS and YFSETQ. The CDR3 is 13 amino acids. The CDR3 reads CASSSLPGNEQFF. The CDR3 region has the DNA TGCGCCAGCAGCTCCCTCCCTGGGAATGAGCAGTTCTTC.

This chain uses TRBV10-1 with TRBJ2-5; 7 nucleotides agree with TRBD1. This CDR3 region has 12 residues. V dropped 5 bases and J dropped 13; count of bases not matched to a gene: 10. The germline V gene has CDR1 WNHNN and CDR2 SYGVQD (reference sequence). The CDR3 nucleotides read TGCGCCAGCAGTCCGACACCGGGACAGTTGTACTTC. Translating it yields CASSPTPGQLYF.